This T cell receptor beta chain was sequenced for a study of blood T cell repertoires in COVID-19. The assay was immunoSEQ multiplex PCR, and TCRdb's table has in-frame clones only and misses some. The table records about 230,000 clones, approximately 80% of them present only once. Germline assignment: CDR1 DFQATT and CDR2 SNEGSKA (reference sequence). This CDR3 spans 16 amino acids. V lost 3 bases, J lost 5 bases, and 13 bases stayed unmatched. The sample was peripheral blood. The chain recombines TRBV20-1 with TRBJ2-3, with 8 bases that match TRBD2. The source of this sequence is a man aged 35-49 years with acute or convalescent COVID-19. This CDR3 reads CSASGESGTRLDTQYF. CDR3 nucleotides: TGCAGTGCTAGTGGGGAATCGGGGACTAGGCTAGATACGCAGTATTTT.